The 32 T cell receptor beta chains listed next were all sequenced from one sample in a study of CD8+ T cells in alopecia areata. RNA was isolated and reverse transcribed to cDNA, the sequencing template. The assay was immunoSEQ multiplex PCR, and TCRdb's table has in-frame clones only and misses some. Of 90,000 to 120,000 clones in the sample, approximately 50% are singletons; the top ten hold over 20%. Sequencing was done on a sample of NKG2D-low CD8+ T cells sorted from blood. All receptors derive from a human donor with alopecia areata.

The chain joins TRBV5-6 to TRBJ2-3; TRBD2 matches 8 bases. The CDR3 is 13 residues long. The V gene end was trimmed by 6 bases and the J gene end by 4 bases; junction bases not matched to a gene: 4. Germline V gene data show CDR1 as SGHDT and CDR2 as YYEEEE. The CDR3 region is CASTSGGADTQYF. In DNA, the CDR3 is TGTGCCAGCACTTCGGGGGGGGCAGATACGCAGTATTTT. Looking up the rest from reference TRBV5-6 and TRBJ2-3 gives the full variable domain: DAGVTQSPTHLIKTRGQQVTLRCSPKSGHDTVSWYQQALGQGPQFIFQYYEEEERQRGNFPDRFSGHQFPNYSSELNVNALLLGDSALYLCASTSGGADTQYFGPGTRLTVL.

This sequence joins TRBV4-1 and TRBJ2-1; D possibly corresponds to TRBD2 (6 bases). Germline V gene sequence: CDR1 MGHRA, CDR2 YSYEKL. V gave up 4 bases and J gave up 4 bases, with 11 bases separating them. The CDR3 has 14 residues. This CDR3 reads CASSPVGTYNEQFF. The CDR3 nucleotides are TGCGCCAGCAGCCCCGTTGGGACTTACAATGAGCAGTTCTTC.

The genes are TRBV5-1 and TRBJ2-4; D is uncertain. V shed 0 bases and J shed 15 bases, with 16 bases lying between them. CDR1 and CDR2 (germline): SGHRS, YFSETQ. This CDR3 is built from 13 residues. DNA for the CDR3: TGCGCCAGCAGCTTGGTACCTTCTCGGGTATCGTACTTC. This sequence encodes CASSLVPSRVSYF.

The chain has TRBV28 and TRBJ2-1, with D tentatively TRBD2 (6 bases). CDR1 and CDR2 (germline): MDHEN, SYDVKM. The CDR3 contains 15 residues. The V end lost 7 bases, the J end lost 4 bases, and 17 bases lay between the germline ends. This CDR3 reads CASTRASEDYNEQFF. CDR3 coding DNA: TGTGCCAGCACTAGGGCTAGCGAAGATTACAATGAGCAGTTCTTC.

The chain employs TRBV4-1 and TRBJ2-2; D unresolved. Trimming left V 0 bases short and J 1 base short, with 0 bases between. CDR1 is MGHRA, CDR2 YSYEKL, per germline. The CDR3 is 13 amino acids. The CDR3 DNA reads as TGCGCCAGCAGCCAAGAGAACACCGGGGAGCTGTTTTTT. Protein product: CASSQENTGELFF.

This clone was seen only a few times. This rearrangement joins TRBV6-5 to TRBJ2-7; 9 bases fit TRBD1. CDR3 length equals 13 residues. CDR1 MNHEY and CDR2 SVGAGI come from the germline V gene. The J segment lost 5 bases and the V segment lost 6 bases, leaving 5 bases of the junction unmatched. Written as DNA, the CDR3 is TGTGCCAGCAGCACGACAGGGGGAAACGAGCAGTACTTC. Translation gives CASSTTGGNEQYF.

The rearrangement links TRBV27 to TRBJ2-7; 7 bases match TRBD2. This CDR3 contains 12 residues. J gave up 2 bases and V 8 bases, and 3 bases lay outside the gene matches. Germline V gene lookup returns CDR1 MNHEY and CDR2 SMNVEV (reference sequence). The CDR3 is CASVGGAYEQYF. CDR3 nucleotides: TGTGCCAGCGTTGGGGGGGCCTACGAGCAGTACTTC.

The V and J genes are TRBV9 and TRBJ2-1; D remains ambiguous. Trimming shortened V by 1 base and J by 8 bases, and 4 bases separated the two germline ends. CDR3 length: 11 residues. Germline V gene data show CDR1 as SGDLS and CDR2 as YYNGEE. The CDR3 nucleotides read TGTGCCAGCAGCGTACAGGATGAGCAGTTCTTC. Translating it yields CASSVQDEQFF.

A few counts support this clone. The CDR3 here is CASSFASNEQFF. DNA of the CDR3: TGTGCCAGCAGCTTTGCTAGCAATGAGCAGTTCTTC. The rearrangement joins TRBV7-2 to TRBJ2-1; no definite D call. V lost 3 bases, J lost 6 bases, and 6 bases lay in between. Germline V gives CDR1 SGHTA, CDR2 FQGNSA. CDR3 length: 12 residues.

This sequence joins TRBV13 and TRBJ2-2; D not resolved. This CDR3 has 14 amino acids. V was pared by 3 bases and J by 1 base, with 6 bases between. CDR1 is PRHDT, CDR2 FYEKMQ, per germline (reference sequence). CDR3 in DNA: TGTGCCAGCAGCTTTCGACAGAACACCGGGGAGCTGTTTTTT. Residues: CASSFRQNTGELFF.

With regard to this clone: Sequence at one end of the junction differs from germline and may be a read error. J is TRBJ2-2 and V is TRBV4-1; 8 bases fit TRBD2. From germline, CDR1 is MGHRA and CDR2 YSYEKL. The CDR3 consists of 15 residues. In DNA, the CDR3 is TGCGCCAGCACCCAAGAACCGGGGGGGACCGGGGAGCTGTTTTTT. Translation gives CASTQEPGGTGELFF.

V and J are TRBV30 and TRBJ1-5; tentatively, D is TRBD1 (5 bases). The CDR3 loop spans 15 amino acids. Germline CDR1 and CDR2: GTSNPN and SVGIG (reference sequence). The V end was cut by 8 bases, the J end by 0 bases, with 17 bases between. CDR3 amino acids: CAPRAGWNSNQPQHF. Here the CDR3 DNA reads TGTGCCCCGAGGGCAGGGTGGAATAGCAATCAGCCCCAGCATTTT.

As regards this clone: The final CDR3 position lacks the conserved phenylalanine or tryptophan, pointing to a likely read error. The chain carries TRBV29-1 and TRBJ2-3, with D unresolved. This CDR3 comprises 15 residues. The V gene lost 6 bases and the J gene lost 2 bases, with 18 bases spanning the gap. Germline loops: CDR1 SQVTM, CDR2 ANQGSEA. The DNA for the CDR3 is TGCAGCGTCAACAACCCGACTGGTACCACAGATACGCAGTATTGT. The encoded protein is CSVNNPTGTTDTQYC.

The count of this clone is one. This chain uses TRBV13 with TRBJ2-4, with D possibly TRBD2 on 6 matching bases. CDR3 length: 15 amino acids. Germline values: CDR1 PRHDT, CDR2 FYEKMQ (reference sequence). Trimming removed 5 bases at V and 5 bases at J, with 16 bases between. CDR3 sequence (DNA): TGTGCCAGCAGCCGTGCGGGAACGGGCCAAAACATTCAGTACTTC. Translated: CASSRAGTGQNIQYF.

This rearrangement joins TRBV6-5 to TRBJ1-1; tentative D call: TRBD1 (5 bases). Trimming shortened V by 0 bases and J by 3 bases, and 11 bases separated the two germline ends. The CDR3 extends over 15 amino acids. Germline-derived CDR1 and CDR2 are MNHEY and SVGAGI. CDR3 protein: CASSYSQAIYTEAFF. The CDR3, as DNA: TGTGCCAGCAGTTACTCACAGGCCATTTACACTGAAGCTTTCTTT.

V and J are TRBV4-1 and TRBJ1-5; D is unresolved. V dropped 4 bases and J dropped 2 bases, with 9 bases sitting between them. This CDR3 contains 14 residues. CDR1 and CDR2 (germline): MGHRA, YSYEKL. CDR3 DNA: TGCGCCAGCAGCCTCCACTTGGGCAATCAGCCCCAGCATTTT. It specifies CASSLHLGNQPQHF.

The chain employs TRBV27 and TRBJ2-1; D is ambiguous. This CDR3 is built from 13 residues. The V end was cut by 2 bases, the J end by 6 bases, with 8 bases between. Germline CDR1 and CDR2: MNHEY and SMNVEV (reference sequence). CDR3 region: CASSLLPVNEQFF. In DNA form, the CDR3 reads TGTGCCAGCAGTTTACTGCCAGTCAATGAGCAGTTCTTC.

This clone was seen only a few times. V and J are TRBV7-9 and TRBJ2-1; no definite D call. V was cut by 4 bases and J by 7 bases, with 8 bases left in between. Germline CDR1 reads SEHNR; CDR2 reads FQNEAQ (reference sequence). The CDR3 extends over 12 amino acids. CDR3 residues: CASSSLVNEQFF. CDR3 DNA sequence: TGTGCCAGCAGCTCGCTAGTGAATGAGCAGTTCTTC.

The V gene is TRBV27, the J gene TRBJ2-3, with 7 positions matching TRBD2. This CDR3 is built from 15 residues. Trimming took 3 bases from V and 0 from J; bases not matched to a gene: 3. The V gene's germline CDR1 is MNHEY and CDR2 SMNVEV (reference sequence). The CDR3 DNA follows: TGTGCCAGCAGTTTCGGGGGGTCTAGCACAGATACGCAGTATTTT. As protein: CASSFGGSSTDTQYF.

This chain's CDR3 is CASRGLAGGGRNEQFF. CDR3 DNA sequence: TGTGCCAGCAGAGGACTAGCGGGAGGTGGTAGGAATGAGCAGTTCTTC. The chain couples TRBV2 to TRBJ2-1, with 14 bases fitting TRBD2. This CDR3 is built from 16 residues. Germline V lookup: CDR1 SNHLY, CDR2 FYNNEI. The V and J ends lost 6 bases and 7 bases, in that order; junction bases with no gene match: 8.

The chain employs TRBV9 and TRBJ2-2; D ambiguous. CDR1 SGDLS and CDR2 YYNGEE come from the germline V gene. V was pared by 5 bases and J by 1 base, with 3 bases between. This CDR3 has 12 residues. Here the CDR3 DNA reads TGTGCCAGCAGGCGGAACACCGGGGAGCTGTTTTTT. This gives the protein CASRRNTGELFF.

The V gene is TRBV5-6, the J gene TRBJ1-2; 9 bases are a match to TRBD1. The junction had 8 bases not matched to a gene; V was cut back by 4 bases and J by 4 bases. This CDR3 is 15 amino acids long. The germline V gene encodes CDR1 SGHDT and CDR2 YYEEEE. The CDR3, as DNA: TGTGCCAGCAGCCTGGGACAGGGTAACGGCTATGGCTACACCTTC. Protein sequence: CASSLGQGNGYGYTF.

The J gene is TRBJ2-7, the V gene TRBV27, with 9 nucleotides matching TRBD2. Germline V gene data show CDR1 as MNHEY and CDR2 as SMNVEV (reference sequence). CDR3 length: 16 residues. Trimming took 0 bases from V and 3 from J; bases not matched to a gene: 6. This CDR3 reads CASSLSGSGSHYEQYF. The CDR3 nucleotides are TGTGCCAGCAGTTTATCGGGTAGCGGGAGTCACTACGAGCAGTACTTC.

About this clone itself: It differs at one base from a far larger clone, so likely a read error. In the same sample, other DNA sequences code for this CDR3. The chain recombines TRBV5-1 with TRBJ2-1; D unclear. With 4 bases removed from V and 6 bases from J, the gap between germline ends came to 8 bases. Per germline, CDR1 SGHRS and CDR2 YFSETQ. The CDR3 totals 12 residues. The CDR3 region has the DNA TGCGCCAGCAGCCCATGGTCCAATGAGCAGTTCTTC. The encoded protein is CASSPWSNEQFF. The whole variable domain, remainder taken from reference TRBV5-1 and TRBJ2-1, is KAGVTQTPRYLIKTRGQQVTLSCSPISGHRSVSWYQQTPGQGLQFLFEYFSETQRNKGNFPGRFSGRQFSNSRSEMNVSTLELGDSALYLCASSPWSNEQFFGPGTRLTVL.

V is TRBV14 and J is TRBJ2-3; D is uncertain. The V gene's germline CDR1 is SGHDN and CDR2 FVKESK. V was clipped by 4 bases and J by 7 bases, with 9 bases between them. The CDR3 has 12 residues. CDR3 nucleotide sequence: TGTGCCAGCAGCCCGAGCAGCTATACGCAGTATTTT. Encoded protein: CASSPSSYTQYF.

V gene TRBV27 combines with J gene TRBJ1-1, with D possibly matching TRBD1 (5 bases). Germline assignment: CDR1 MNHEY and CDR2 SMNVEV (reference sequence). Trimming removed 8 bases from V and 3 bases from J, with 16 bases in between. The CDR3 is 14 residues long. CDR3 nucleotide sequence: TGTGCCAGCGGCTGGGCCCCGGGGGACACTGAAGCTTTCTTT. This gives the protein CASGWAPGDTEAFF.

This clone occurred once. J is TRBJ2-5 and V is TRBV7-2; 7 bases line up with TRBD1. This CDR3 is 16 amino acids long. The V segment lost 4 bases and the J segment 10 bases; nucleotides outside the gene matches: 18. Germline V gene lookup returns CDR1 SGHTA and CDR2 FQGNSA. The CDR3 loop reads CASSWDARGGWTGQYF. The DNA of the CDR3 is TGTGCCAGCAGCTGGGACGCCCGCGGTGGCTGGACAGGCCAGTACTTC.

This clone showed up just a few times. The J gene is TRBJ2-7, the V gene TRBV13, with 7 bases aligning to TRBD2. The length of the CDR3 is 14 residues. Losses at the gene ends were 6 bases for V and 3 bases for J; bases not matched to a gene: 8. Per germline, CDR1 PRHDT and CDR2 FYEKMQ (reference sequence). In DNA form, the CDR3 reads TGTGCCAGCAGTCCAAGCGGGGTGGACTACGAGCAGTACTTC. It translates to CASSPSGVDYEQYF.

The table lists this clone with a few counts. The chain recombines TRBV5-4 with TRBJ2-2; tentatively, D is TRBD1 or TRBD2 (5 bases each). Trimming took off 1 base at V and 7 bases at J, with 8 bases between the two ends. The CDR3 runs 13 residues. CDR1 is SGHNT, CDR2 YYREEE, per germline (reference sequence). CDR3: CASSLRGLGELFF. CDR3 DNA sequence: TGTGCCAGCAGCTTGCGGGGCCTCGGGGAGCTGTTTTTT.

This clone was found once. This chain connects TRBV4-2 to TRBJ1-1; D not certain. The CDR3 sequence is 11 residues long. The germline CDR1 and CDR2 sequences are LGHNA and YNFKEQ. V lost 1 base and J 11 bases, leaving 8 bases between the germline ends. The CDR3 here is CASSQGESAFF. The CDR3 DNA is TGTGCCAGCAGCCAAGGGGAATCGGCTTTCTTT.

This clone was seen more than once but under ten times. The chain links TRBV7-9 to TRBJ2-5; no firm D call. The CDR3 length is 14 residues. CDR1 and CDR2 (germline): SEHNR, FQNEAQ (reference sequence). V was shortened by 5 bases and J by 2 bases, with 12 bases between the two germline ends. This CDR3 reads CASSQDTEQETQYF. The CDR3 nucleotides are TGTGCCAGCAGCCAAGACACTGAACAAGAGACCCAGTACTTC. The full variable domain, in which reference TRBV7-9 and TRBJ2-5 provide the parts outside the CDR3, is DTGVSQNPRHKITKRGQNVTFRCDPISEHNRLYWYRQTLGQGPEFLTYFQNEAQLEKSRLLSDRFSAERPKGSFSTLEIQRTEQGDSAMYLCASSQDTEQETQYFGPGTRLLVL.

The chain carries TRBV5-1 and TRBJ1-1; D is unclear. This CDR3 is built from 15 residues. The germline gives CDR1 SGHRS, CDR2 YFSETQ. The ends were cut back, 1 base at V and 1 base at J, with 11 bases in the middle. The CDR3 nucleotides read TGCGCCAGCAGCTTGAGATTCGCCGGGAACACTGAAGCTTTCTTT. Translation: CASSLRFAGNTEAFF.